Detailed here is one T cell receptor beta chain. Its antigen is not known. Profiled with immunoSEQ multiplex PCR; TCRdb holds only in-frame clones, not every one. In the table there are roughly 70,000 clones, about nine tenths of which are singletons. Germline loops: CDR1 MNHEY, CDR2 SMNVEV (reference sequence). V dropped 6 bases and J dropped 5 bases, with 8 bases sitting between them. The CDR3 covers 12 residues. CTLA-4 blockade with ipilimumab, together with focal radiation, was given to patients with chemo-refractory metastatic non-small-cell lung cancer. This entry belongs to a study of radiotherapy plus CTLA-4 blockade in lung cancer. About the study: Objective response was observed in roughly a sixth of patients, and disease control in 30% to 35%.

Broader study findings: Interferon-beta and early blood T cell clone dynamics reportedly predicted response best. The study found tumor-derived TCR clones expanded in blood after radiotherapy plus ipilimumab.

The chain joins TRBV27 to TRBJ1-5; no firm D call. This receptor was identified in a human donor with non-small cell lung cancer that progressed on radiotherapy plus ipilimumab. The sequences come from peripheral blood, collected from a patient treated with radiotherapy plus ipilimumab. Written as DNA, the CDR3 is TGTGCCAGCAGCGGGGTTCATCAGCCCCAGCATTTT. Translating gives CASSGVHQPQHF.